The source of this T cell receptor (beta chain) is a study of blood T cell repertoires in COVID-19. CDR1 is LNHDA, CDR2 SQIVND, per germline (reference sequence). Unmatched junction bases numbered 10, after V lost 2 bases and J lost 5 bases. CDR3 size: 16 residues. Assay used: immunoSEQ multiplex PCR; TCRdb lists only in-frame clones, some missing. The data contain a few hundred thousand clones, around 87% of them seen just once; the ten biggest clones take up about 2.5%. The sequence was obtained from a man aged 18-30 years with active or convalescent COVID-19. The V and J genes are TRBV19 and TRBJ2-5, with 8 bases that match TRBD2. Sequencing was done on a sample of peripheral blood. The CDR3 DNA is TGTGCCAGTAGTATATCGTGGGGACTAGAGGGGGAGACCCAGTACTTC. Its translation is CASSISWGLEGETQYF.